This T cell receptor (beta chain) is from a study of cytomegalovirus exposure and HLA in healthy donors. This clone was observed a few times. Its antigen remains unidentified. Sampled while nominally healthy, donors likely had unrecorded immune exposures. Study-wide points: A later analysis found most CMV-associated TCR beta chains apparently HLA-restricted. Accounts indicate the classifier identified cytomegalovirus status with strong specificity and sensitivity. CMV antigen specificity was confirmed in vitro for three CMV-associated chains.

PCR used 60 Vbeta primers and 13 Jbeta primers. Produced via immunoSEQ multiplex PCR; TCRdb's table is partial and in-frame only. The repertoire holds approximately 140,000 clones, with more than 60% as singletons. The TCR comes from a woman in her sixties in good health and CMV-seronegative. The sequencing input was PBMCs.

The CDR3 DNA sequence: TGTGCCAGCAGTTACCAATGGACAGGCCCGTCCCAAGAGACCCAGTACTTC. It specifies CASSYQWTGPSQETQYF. The V and J genes are TRBV27 and TRBJ2-5; TRBD1 matches 7 bases. This CDR3 region has 17 residues. The V and J ends lost 4 bases and 1 base, in that order; junction bases with no gene match: 12. The germline gives CDR1 MNHEY, CDR2 SMNVEV (reference sequence).